The 11 T cell receptor beta chains listed next were all sequenced from one sample in a study of post-analysis software for immune sequencing data. These receptors' targets are unknown. General study findings and limits: With TRBV5-6, TRBV5-1 and TRBV20-1 included, about five TRBV segments were more frequent in patients than in controls.

Unique molecular identifiers were built into the TCR beta cDNA libraries. Via MiXCR, TCRdb re-called the PCR reads, giving one row per CDR3 protein. The sample lists some 500,000 distinct CDR3 sequences; around 40% were seen once. The sequencing sample was made of blood. The receptors shown here come from a girl aged 5 to 17 with multiple sclerosis.

The chain carries TRBV29-1 and TRBJ1-1; no clear D gene. V was shortened by 3 bases and J by 4 bases, with 12 bases between the two germline ends. The CDR3 loop spans 13 amino acids. Germline loops: CDR1 SQVTM, CDR2 ANQGSEA. This CDR3 is CSVENLGSTEAFF. DNA for the CDR3: TGCAGCGTTGAGAATCTGGGTTCCACTGAAGCTTTCTTT.

V usage is TRBV4-1 and J usage is TRBJ2-3; D uncertain. The V end lost 2 bases, the J end lost 5 bases, and 5 bases lay between the germline ends. Germline CDR1 is MGHRA and CDR2 is YSYEKL. The CDR3 length is 12 residues. CDR3 residues: CASSQNRDTQYF. The DNA of the CDR3 is TGCGCCAGCAGCCAAAACAGAGATACGCAGTATTTT.

On this clonotype: This may come from a read error, since a much larger clone is one base off. CDR3 in amino acids: CAGSDLAAGSYEQYF. CDR3 DNA: TGTGCCGGCAGTGATTTAGCCGCGGGCTCCTACGAGCAGTACTTC. The chain has TRBV12-3 or TRBV12-4 and TRBJ2-7; a weak D match, TRBD2 (5 bases). The CDR3 contains 15 residues.

The J gene is TRBJ2-2, the V gene TRBV4-2, with D unresolved. Germline V gene data show CDR1 as LGHNA and CDR2 as YNFKEQ. This CDR3 comprises 13 residues. Deletions cut 2 bases from V and 7 bases from J, with 8 bases between. In DNA, the CDR3 is TGTGCCAGCAGCCAAACAGCGAACGGGGAGCTGTTTTTT. Residues: CASSQTANGELFF.

V gene TRBV3-1 combines with J gene TRBJ2-5; weak D call: TRBD2 (6 bases). In germline, CDR1 is LGHDT, CDR2 YNNKEL (reference sequence). This CDR3 comprises 15 residues. V was cut by 1 base and J by 2 bases, with 11 bases left in between. In nucleotides, the CDR3 is TGTGCCAGCAGCCAAGTGGAGGGACCACAAGAGACCCAGTACTTC. It codes for CASSQVEGPQETQYF.

This clonotype has just a few counts. DNA for the CDR3: TGTGCCAGCAGCCTCGGGATGGGGGGCTTTCGGTTCTTC. Its translation: CASSLGMGGFRFF. The V and J genes are TRBV28 and TRBJ2-1, with D perhaps assigned TRBD1 or TRBD2 (6 bases each). Per the germline V gene, CDR1 is MDHEN and CDR2 is SYDVKM. The CDR3 is made up of 13 amino acids. Between the trimmed V and J ends, which lost 6 bases and 15 bases, there was a span of 21 bases.

V is TRBV12-3 or TRBV12-4 and J is TRBJ2-1; D ambiguous. Trimming pared 3 bases from V and 0 bases from J, leaving 9 bases between. The CDR3 has 15 amino acids. CDR3 in DNA: TGTGCCAGCAGTTTTATGGCAGCCTCCTACAATGAGCAGTTCTTC. It is translated as CASSFMAASYNEQFF.

This clonotype was found a few times. The chain couples TRBV28 to TRBJ2-7, with D possibly called TRBD1 or TRBD2 (5 bases each). Per germline, CDR1 MDHEN and CDR2 SYDVKM. Deletions cut 7 bases from V and 3 bases from J, with 16 bases between. This CDR3 is 14 amino acids long. CDR3 in amino acids: CASTGLTGYYEQYF. For the CDR3, the DNA is TGTGCCAGCACAGGGCTCACGGGATACTACGAGCAGTACTTC.

The chain recombines TRBV20-1 with TRBJ2-4; D is possibly TRBD1 or TRBD2 (5 bases each). The CDR3 is 15 residues long. The ends were cut back, 6 bases at V and 3 bases at J, with 18 bases in the middle. Germline V CDR1 and CDR2: DFQATT, SNEGSKA (reference sequence). This CDR3 is CSANPPVGGKNIQYF. The CDR3 DNA follows: TGCAGTGCCAATCCCCCTGTTGGGGGCAAAAACATTCAGTACTTC.

The table lists this clonotype with a few counts. This rearrangement joins TRBV11-1 to TRBJ2-6; TRBD2 is a possible D gene (5 bases). The germline CDR1 and CDR2 sequences are SGHAT and FQDESV (reference sequence). The CDR3 has 16 residues. Trimming took 2 bases from V and 1 from J, leaving 9 bases between them. The CDR3 loop is CASSLLRTSGANVLTF. The CDR3 DNA sequence: TGTGCCAGCAGCTTACTGAGGACTTCTGGGGCCAACGTCCTGACTTTC.

Many counts were recorded for this clonotype. This chain links TRBV29-1 with TRBJ2-7, with no clear D. In germline, CDR1 is SQVTM, CDR2 ANQGSEA. The CDR3 has 11 amino acids. V gave up 6 bases and J gave up 3 bases, with 9 bases separating them. CDR3 protein: CSVVDGYEQYF. DNA of the CDR3: TGCAGCGTCGTAGACGGCTACGAGCAGTACTTC.